The clone carrying this T cell receptor (beta chain) has a single count. What it binds is unknown. The data belong to a study of shared clonotypes between healthy human individuals. Study results and caveats: Non-shared clonotypes had lower generation probabilities than those shared by all four donors. Sorted-subset sequencing was shown by rarefaction to be incomplete despite large depth. Sampling involved blood alone; tissue repertoires likely differ.

Assay: immunoSEQ multiplex PCR; the TCRdb copy retains only in-frame clones and omits some. The sample has 2 million to 2.5 million clones, approximately 96% seen once; the top ten hold approximately 0.13%. This clonotype originated in a man aged 18 to 29 in good health. The sample comprised naive CD4+ T cells sorted from blood. Subset defined: CD45RA+ positively selected.

Written as DNA, the CDR3 is TGCAGCGTCGTAGACGGTGACTATGGCTACACCTTC. Translation gives CSVVDGDYGYTF. The chain links TRBV29-1 to TRBJ1-2; no reliable D call. There are 12 residues in the CDR3. The V end was cut by 6 bases, the J end by 3 bases, with 11 bases between. CDR1 SQVTM and CDR2 ANQGSEA come from the germline V gene.